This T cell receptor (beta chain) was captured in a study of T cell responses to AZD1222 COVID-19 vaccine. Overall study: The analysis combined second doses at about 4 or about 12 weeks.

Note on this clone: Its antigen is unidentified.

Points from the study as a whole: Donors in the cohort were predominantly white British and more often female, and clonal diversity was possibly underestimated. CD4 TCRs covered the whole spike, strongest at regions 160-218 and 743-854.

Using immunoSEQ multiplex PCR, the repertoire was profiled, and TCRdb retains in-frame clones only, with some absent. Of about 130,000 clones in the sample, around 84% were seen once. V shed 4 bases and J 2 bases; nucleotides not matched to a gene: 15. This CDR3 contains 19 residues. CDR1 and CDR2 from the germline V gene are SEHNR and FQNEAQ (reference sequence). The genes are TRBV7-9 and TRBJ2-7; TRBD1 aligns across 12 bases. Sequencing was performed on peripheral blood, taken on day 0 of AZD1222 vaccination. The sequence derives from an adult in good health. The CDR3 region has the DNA TGTGCCAGCAGCTCGACGACCGGGACAGGGGGCTTTGTTGCCTACGAGCAGTACTTC. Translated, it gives CASSSTTGTGGFVAYEQYF.